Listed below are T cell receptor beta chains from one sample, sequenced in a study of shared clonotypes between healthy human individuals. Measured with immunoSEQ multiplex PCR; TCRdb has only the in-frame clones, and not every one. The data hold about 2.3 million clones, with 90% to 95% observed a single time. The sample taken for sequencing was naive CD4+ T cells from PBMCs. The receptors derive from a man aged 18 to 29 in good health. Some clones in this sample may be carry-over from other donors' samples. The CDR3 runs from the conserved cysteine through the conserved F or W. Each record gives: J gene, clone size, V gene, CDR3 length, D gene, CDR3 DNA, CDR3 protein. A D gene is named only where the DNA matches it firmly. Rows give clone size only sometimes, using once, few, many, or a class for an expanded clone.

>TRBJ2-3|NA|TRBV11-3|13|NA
TGTGCCAGCAGCTTAGGTCGGTCAGATACGCAGTATTTT
CASSLGRSDTQYF
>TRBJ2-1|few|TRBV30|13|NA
TGTGCCTGGAGGCTCAGCTCCTACAATGAGCAGTTCTTC
CAWRLSSYNEQFF
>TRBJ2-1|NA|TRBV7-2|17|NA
TGTGCCAGCAGCTTAACTGGGTTCGGGAGAGGTCGAAATGAGCAGTTCTTC
CASSLTGFGRGRNEQFF
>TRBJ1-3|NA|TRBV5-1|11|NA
TGCGCCAGCACCGAAGGGAACACCATATATTTT
CASTEGNTIYF
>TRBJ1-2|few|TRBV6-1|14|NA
TGTGCCAGCAGGACGGATCAGCGTCTCTATGGCTACACCTTC
CASRTDQRLYGYTF
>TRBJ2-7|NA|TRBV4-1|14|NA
TGCGCCAGCAGCAAGGCCTCAAGCTCTTACGAGCAGTACTTC
CASSKASSSYEQYF
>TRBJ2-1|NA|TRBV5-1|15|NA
TGCGCCAGCAGCTTGTCTGTGGTGGGGGAGAATGAGCAGTTCTTC
CASSLSVVGENEQFF
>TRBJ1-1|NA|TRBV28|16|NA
TGTGCCAGCAGTCCGTGGGGTGGAGGGTACGACACTGAAGCTTTCTTT
CASSPWGGGYDTEAFF
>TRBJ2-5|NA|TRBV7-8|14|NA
TGTGCCAGCAGCCCCTGGTCGGTTCAAGAGACCCAGTACTTC
CASSPWSVQETQYF
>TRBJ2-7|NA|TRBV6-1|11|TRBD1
TGTGCCAGCGCAACAGGGGACGAGCAGTACTTC
CASATGDEQYF
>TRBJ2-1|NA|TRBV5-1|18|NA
TGCGCCAGCAGCGCCGAACCGGTCCCCCCGGGCTCCTACAATGAGCAGTTCTTC
CASSAEPVPPGSYNEQFF
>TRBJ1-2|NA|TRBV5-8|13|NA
TGTGCCAGCAGCTTGGTGAGAAACTATGGCTACACCTTC
CASSLVRNYGYTF
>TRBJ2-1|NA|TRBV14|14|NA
TGTGCCAGCAGCCAATGGGCAGGGGGGAATGAGCAGTTCTTC
CASSQWAGGNEQFF
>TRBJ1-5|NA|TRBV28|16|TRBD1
TGTGCCAGCAGTTTATCACAGGGGTTCTTCAATCAGCCCCAGCATTTT
CASSLSQGFFNQPQHF
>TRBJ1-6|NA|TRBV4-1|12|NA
TGCGCCAGCAGCCACCCCGCGGGGTCCCTCCACTTT
CASSHPAGSLHF
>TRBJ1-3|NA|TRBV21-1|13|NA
TGTGCCAGGAGAGTACGGGCTGGAAACACCATATATTTT
CARRVRAGNTIYF
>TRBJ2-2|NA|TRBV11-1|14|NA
TGTGCCAGCAGCAAGACTCTGAACACCGGGGAGCTGTTTTTT
CASSKTLNTGELFF
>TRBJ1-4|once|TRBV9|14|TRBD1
TGTGCCAGCAGCGTCGGACAGGGAGGTGAAAAACTGTTTTTT
CASSVGQGGEKLFF
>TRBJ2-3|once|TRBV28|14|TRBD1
TGTGCCAGCAGACGGACAGGGGTTAGAGATACGCAGTATTTT
CASRRTGVRDTQYF
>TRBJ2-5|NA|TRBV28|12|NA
TGTGCCAGCACCAACCGCCTCGGGACCCAGTACTTC
CASTNRLGTQYF
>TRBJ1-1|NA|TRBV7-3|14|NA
TGTGCCAGCAGCCCACAGGCGGCGGACACTGAAGCTTTCTTT
CASSPQAADTEAFF
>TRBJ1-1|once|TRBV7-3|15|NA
TGTGCCAGCAGCTCCCCCCGGAAGGGTGGGACTGAAGCTTTCTTT
CASSSPRKGGTEAFF
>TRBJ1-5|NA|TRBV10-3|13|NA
TGTGCCATCAGTTCGGGGGATGGTCAGCCCCAGCATTTT
CAISSGDGQPQHF
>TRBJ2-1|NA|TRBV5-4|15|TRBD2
TGTGCCAGCAGCTTCGCGGGGGACTCCTACAATGAGCAGTTCTTC
CASSFAGDSYNEQFF
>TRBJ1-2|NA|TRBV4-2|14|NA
TGTGCCAGCAGCCAAATCGGGGGCGCGTATGGCTACACCTTC
CASSQIGGAYGYTF
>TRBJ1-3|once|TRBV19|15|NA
TGTGCCAGTAAGGACACCCCCCGCTCTGGAAACACCATATATTTT
CASKDTPRSGNTIYF
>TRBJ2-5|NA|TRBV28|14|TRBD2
TGTGCCAGCAGTTTTGGGGGACTAGGGGAGACCCAGTACTTC
CASSFGGLGETQYF
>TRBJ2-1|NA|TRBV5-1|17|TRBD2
TGCGCCAGCAGCGCAACACTAGCGGGAATGGGATACAATGAGCAGTTCTTC
CASSATLAGMGYNEQFF
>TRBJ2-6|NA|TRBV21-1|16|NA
TGTGCCAGCAGCACCCTCGATGCCTCTGGGGCCAACGTCCTGACTTTC
CASSTLDASGANVLTF
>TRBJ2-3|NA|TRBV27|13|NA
TGTGCCAGCAGTTTACTTAGCACAGATACGCAGTATTTT
CASSLLSTDTQYF
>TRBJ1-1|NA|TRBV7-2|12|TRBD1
TGTGCCAGCAGCCTGGACAGGGCTGAAGCTTTCTTT
CASSLDRAEAFF
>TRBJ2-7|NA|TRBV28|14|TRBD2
TGTGCCAGTCGGGCTGGCGGGAGTGTCAACGAGCAGTACTTC
CASRAGGSVNEQYF
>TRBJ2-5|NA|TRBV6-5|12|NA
TGTGCCAGCAGTCGCCAAGGGGGAGCCCAGTACTTC
CASSRQGGAQYF
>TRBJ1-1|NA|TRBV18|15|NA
TGTGCCAGCTCACTACTGATTCCCGGGAACACTGAAGCTTTCTTT
CASSLLIPGNTEAFF
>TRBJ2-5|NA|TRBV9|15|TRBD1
TGTGCCAGCAGCGTTGGGACAGGGGAGCGAGAGACCCAGTACTTC
CASSVGTGERETQYF
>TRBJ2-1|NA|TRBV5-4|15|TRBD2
TGTGCCAGCAGCCCCGACTGGCTAGCGGGTTCGGGGCAGTTCTTC
CASSPDWLAGSGQFF
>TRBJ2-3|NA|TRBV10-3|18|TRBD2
TGTGCCATCAGTGAGTCGGGAAATAGCGGGAGAAGGGAGGATACGCAGTATTTT
CAISESGNSGRREDTQYF
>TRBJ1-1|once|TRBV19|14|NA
TGTGCCAGTAGGGTACCGGGGGGGAACACTGAAGCTTTCTTT
CASRVPGGNTEAFF
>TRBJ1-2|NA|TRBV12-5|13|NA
TGTGCTAGTGGCCCCGCCTCTAACTATGGCTACACCTTC
CASGPASNYGYTF
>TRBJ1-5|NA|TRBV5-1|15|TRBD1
TGCGCCAGCAGCCCGGAAACAGGGGGCCATCAGCCCCAGCATTTT
CASSPETGGHQPQHF
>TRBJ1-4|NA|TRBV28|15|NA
TGTGCCAGCAGACACCAGCGGGGGTGGAGTGAAAAACTGTTTTTT
CASRHQRGWSEKLFF
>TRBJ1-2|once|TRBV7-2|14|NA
TGTGCCAGCAGCTTAGGGGCCGGGTTCTATGGCTACACCTTC
CASSLGAGFYGYTF
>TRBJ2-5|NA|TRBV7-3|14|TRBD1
TGTGCCAGCAGCGCCGGGACAGGGGGGGAGACCCAGTACTTC
CASSAGTGGETQYF
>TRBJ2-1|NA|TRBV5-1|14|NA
TGCGCCAGCAGCTTGGCTGGACACGACAATGAGCAGTTCTTC
CASSLAGHDNEQFF
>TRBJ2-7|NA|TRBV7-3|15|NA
TGTGCCAGCAGCCAGGATGGGACCCGGGGCTACGAGCAGTACTTC
CASSQDGTRGYEQYF
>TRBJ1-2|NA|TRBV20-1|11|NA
TGCAGTGCAAATGACAACTATGGCTACACCTTC
CSANDNYGYTF
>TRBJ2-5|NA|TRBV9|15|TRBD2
TGTGCCAGCAGCGTAGCCTCGGCTAGCGGGGAGACCCAGTACTTC
CASSVASASGETQYF
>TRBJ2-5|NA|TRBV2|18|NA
TGTGCCAGCAGTGAAACGGGTAGGGCAGCCCCGGGGGAAGAGACCCAGTACTTC
CASSETGRAAPGEETQYF
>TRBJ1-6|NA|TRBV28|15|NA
TGTGCCAGCAGTACGGGTGAGGTCGGGGACTCACCCCTCCACTTT
CASSTGEVGDSPLHF
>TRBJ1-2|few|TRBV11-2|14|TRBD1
TGTGCCAGCAGCTTCCCGGACAGGATCGATGGCTACACCTTC
CASSFPDRIDGYTF
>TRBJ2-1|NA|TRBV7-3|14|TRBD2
TGTGCCAGCAGCTTTGGGACTAGTGACAATGAGCAGTTCTTC
CASSFGTSDNEQFF